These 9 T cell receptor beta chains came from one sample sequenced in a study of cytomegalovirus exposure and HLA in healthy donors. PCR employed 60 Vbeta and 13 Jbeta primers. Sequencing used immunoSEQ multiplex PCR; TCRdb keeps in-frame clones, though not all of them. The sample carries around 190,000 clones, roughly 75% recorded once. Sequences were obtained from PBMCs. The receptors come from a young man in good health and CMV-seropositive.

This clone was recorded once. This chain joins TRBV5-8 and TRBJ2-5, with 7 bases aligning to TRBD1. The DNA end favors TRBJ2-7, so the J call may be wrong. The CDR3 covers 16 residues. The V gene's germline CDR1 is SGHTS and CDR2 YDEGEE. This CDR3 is CASSTRLQGLAYEQYF. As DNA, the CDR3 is TGTGCCAGCAGCACCAGGCTACAGGGGTTGGCCTACGAGCAGTACTTC.

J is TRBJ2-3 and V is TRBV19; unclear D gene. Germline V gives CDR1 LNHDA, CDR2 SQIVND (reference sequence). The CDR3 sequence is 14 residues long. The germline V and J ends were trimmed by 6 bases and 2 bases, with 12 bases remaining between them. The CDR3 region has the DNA TGTGCCAGTAGGAGCGAAACTAACACAGATACGCAGTATTTT. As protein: CASRSETNTDTQYF.

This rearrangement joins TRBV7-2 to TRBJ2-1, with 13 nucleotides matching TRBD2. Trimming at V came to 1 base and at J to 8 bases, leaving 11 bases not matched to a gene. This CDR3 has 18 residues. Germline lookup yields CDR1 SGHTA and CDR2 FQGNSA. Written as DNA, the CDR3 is TGTGCCAGCAGCTTAGTAGCCACTAGCGGGAGGGCCCTCTATGAGCAGTTCTTC. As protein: CASSLVATSGRALYEQFF.

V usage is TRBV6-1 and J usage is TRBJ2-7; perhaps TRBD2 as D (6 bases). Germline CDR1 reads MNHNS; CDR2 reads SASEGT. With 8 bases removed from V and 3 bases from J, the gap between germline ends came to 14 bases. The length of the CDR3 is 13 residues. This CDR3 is CASLPGRYYEQYF. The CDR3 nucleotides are TGTGCCAGCCTCCCCGGGAGATACTACGAGCAGTACTTC.

The DNA of the CDR3 is TGTGCCAGCAAGATCGGGGTACAAGAGACCCAGTACTTC. Translation: CASKIGVQETQYF. V usage is TRBV7-2 and J usage is TRBJ2-5, with D tentatively TRBD2 (5 bases). This CDR3 is built from 13 residues. Between the trimmed V and J ends, which lost 7 bases and 2 bases, there was a span of 11 bases. CDR1 is SGHTA and CDR2 is FQGNSA in the germline V gene.

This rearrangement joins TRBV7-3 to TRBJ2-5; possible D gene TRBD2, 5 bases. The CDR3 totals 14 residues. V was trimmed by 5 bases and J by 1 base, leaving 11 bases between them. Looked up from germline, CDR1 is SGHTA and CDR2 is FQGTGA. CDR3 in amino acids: CASSPRGFQETQYF. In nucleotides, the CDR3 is TGTGCCAGCAGCCCCCGGGGATTCCAAGAGACCCAGTACTTC.

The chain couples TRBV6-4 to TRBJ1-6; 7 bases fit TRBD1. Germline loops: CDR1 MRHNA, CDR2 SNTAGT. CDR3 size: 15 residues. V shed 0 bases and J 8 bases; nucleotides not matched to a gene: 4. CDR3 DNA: TGTGCCAGCAGTGACTCTCGGACAGGCGATTCACCCCTCCACTTT. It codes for CASSDSRTGDSPLHF.

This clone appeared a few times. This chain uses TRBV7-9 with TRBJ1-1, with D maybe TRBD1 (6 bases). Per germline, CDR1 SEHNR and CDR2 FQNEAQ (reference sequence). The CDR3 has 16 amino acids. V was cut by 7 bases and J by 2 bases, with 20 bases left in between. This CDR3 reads CASTPRGGGGNTEAFF. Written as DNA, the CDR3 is TGTGCCAGCACCCCCCGCGGAGGGGGGGGAAACACTGAAGCTTTCTTT.

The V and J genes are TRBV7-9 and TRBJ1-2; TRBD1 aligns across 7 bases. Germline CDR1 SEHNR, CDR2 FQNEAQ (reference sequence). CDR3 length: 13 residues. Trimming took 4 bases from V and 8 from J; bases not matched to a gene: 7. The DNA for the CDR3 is TGTGCCAGCAGCTACACAGGGGCGAGCGGCTACACCTTC. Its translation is CASSYTGASGYTF.